This TCR beta chain comes out of a study of identical twins. Study findings and constraints: In beta out-of-frame sequences, the excess sharing between twins was weaker.

Points on this clonotype: Its antigen is unidentified.

Trimming stripped 6 bases from V and 12 bases from J, with 12 bases between. The CDR3 runs to 12 residues. Germline V CDR1 and CDR2: MNHEY, SVGAGI. TCRdb itself ran the 5' RACE reads through MiXCR, one entry per CDR3 protein. The sample lists nearly 900,000 distinct CDR3 sequences, about 12% occurring once. Another study also made use of these data, one on yellow fever vaccine responses in identical twins.

This rearrangement joins TRBV6-5 to TRBJ1-6; weak D call: TRBD1 (5 bases). This TCR was recovered from a woman under 30 in good health. Sequencing was performed on PBMCs. The CDR3 sequence is CASRQAQGPLHF. CDR3 bases: TGTGCCAGCAGGCAGGCCCAGGGACCCCTCCACTTT.